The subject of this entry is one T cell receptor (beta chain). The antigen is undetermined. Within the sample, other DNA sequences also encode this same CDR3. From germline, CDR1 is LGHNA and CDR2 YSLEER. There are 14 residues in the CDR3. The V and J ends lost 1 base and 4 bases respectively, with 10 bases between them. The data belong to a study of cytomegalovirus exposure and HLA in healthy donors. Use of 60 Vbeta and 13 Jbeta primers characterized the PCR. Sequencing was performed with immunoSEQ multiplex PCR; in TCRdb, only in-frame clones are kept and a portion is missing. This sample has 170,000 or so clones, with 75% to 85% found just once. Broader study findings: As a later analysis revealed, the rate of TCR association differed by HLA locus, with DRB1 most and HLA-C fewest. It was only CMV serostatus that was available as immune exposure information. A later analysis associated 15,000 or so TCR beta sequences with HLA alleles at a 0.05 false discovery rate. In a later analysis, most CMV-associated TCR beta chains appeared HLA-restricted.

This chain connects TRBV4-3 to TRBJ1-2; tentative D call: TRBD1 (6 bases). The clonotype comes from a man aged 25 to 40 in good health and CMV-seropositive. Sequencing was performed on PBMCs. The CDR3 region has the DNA TGCGCCAGCAGCCAAGCAGGGGCAGCCTATGGCTACACCTTC. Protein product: CASSQAGAAYGYTF.